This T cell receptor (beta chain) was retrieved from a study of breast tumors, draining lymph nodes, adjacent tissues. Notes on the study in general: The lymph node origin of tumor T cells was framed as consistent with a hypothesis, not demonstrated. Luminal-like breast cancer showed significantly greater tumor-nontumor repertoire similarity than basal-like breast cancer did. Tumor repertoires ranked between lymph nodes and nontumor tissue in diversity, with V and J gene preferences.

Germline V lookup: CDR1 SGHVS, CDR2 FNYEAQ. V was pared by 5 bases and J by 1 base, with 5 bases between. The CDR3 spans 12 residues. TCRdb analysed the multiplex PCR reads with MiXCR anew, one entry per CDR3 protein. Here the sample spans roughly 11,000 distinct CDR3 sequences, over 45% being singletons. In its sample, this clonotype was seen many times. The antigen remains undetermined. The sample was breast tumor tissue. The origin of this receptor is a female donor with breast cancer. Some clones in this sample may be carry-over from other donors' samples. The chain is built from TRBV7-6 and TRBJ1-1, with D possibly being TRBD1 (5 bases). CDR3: CASSQGNTEAFF. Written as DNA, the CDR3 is TGTGCCAGCAGCCAGGGGAACACTGAAGCTTTCTTT.